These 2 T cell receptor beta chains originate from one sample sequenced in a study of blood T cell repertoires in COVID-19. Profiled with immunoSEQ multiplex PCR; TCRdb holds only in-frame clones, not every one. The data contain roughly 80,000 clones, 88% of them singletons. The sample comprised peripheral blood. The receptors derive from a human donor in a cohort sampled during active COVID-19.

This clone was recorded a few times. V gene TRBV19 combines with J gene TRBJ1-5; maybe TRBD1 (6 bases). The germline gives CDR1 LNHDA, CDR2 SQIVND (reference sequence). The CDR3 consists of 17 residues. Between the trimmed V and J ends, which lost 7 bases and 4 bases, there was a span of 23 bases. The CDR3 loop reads CASTSAPGGASNQPQHF. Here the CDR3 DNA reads TGTGCCAGTACCTCCGCTCCCGGGGGGGCTTCAAATCAGCCCCAGCATTTT.

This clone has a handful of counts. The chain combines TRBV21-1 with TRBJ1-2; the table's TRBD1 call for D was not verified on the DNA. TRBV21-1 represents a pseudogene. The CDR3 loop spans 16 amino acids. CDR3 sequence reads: CASSDPRQRNSYGYTF. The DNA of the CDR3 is TGTGCCAGCAGCGATCCAAGACAGAGAAACTCCTATGGCTACACCTTC.